The 24 T cell receptor beta chains in this list originate from one sample, sequenced in a study of blood T cell repertoires in COVID-19. Some clones are missing from TCRdb's copy, which holds only in-frame ones; the method was immunoSEQ multiplex PCR. In the table there are approximately 290,000 clones, roughly four fifths of which are singletons. The sample consisted of peripheral blood. The receptors stem from a person aged 65-85 years with COVID-19, enrolled during active disease.

The rearrangement uses TRBV28 and TRBJ2-7; 8 positions agree with TRBD1. The J segment lost 4 bases and the V segment lost 2 bases, leaving 19 bases of the junction unmatched. Germline CDR1 is MDHEN and CDR2 is SYDVKM. There are 19 residues in the CDR3. The CDR3 here is CASSLRRQGSGYTGYEQYF. The CDR3 DNA reads as TGTGCCAGCAGTTTACGCCGACAGGGGTCAGGGTATACGGGATACGAGCAGTACTTC.

The chain joins TRBV5-4 to TRBJ2-1; 8 positions match TRBD2. Germline CDR1 reads SGHNT; CDR2 reads YYREEE (reference sequence). The CDR3 sequence is 14 residues long. Trimming at V came to 4 bases and at J to 7 bases, leaving 7 bases not matched to a gene. The CDR3 region is CASSPGGPRNEQFF. The DNA for the CDR3 is TGTGCCAGCAGCCCGGGAGGGCCGAGAAATGAGCAGTTCTTC.

V usage is TRBV5-8 and J usage is TRBJ2-7; the match to TRBD2 covers 11 bases. Germline V gene data show CDR1 as SGHTS and CDR2 as YDEGEE. The CDR3 is made up of 19 amino acids. The ends lost 0 bases at V and 1 base at J; junction bases unmatched: 12. CDR3 residues: CASSLEARSTSGRSYEQYF. The CDR3 DNA reads as TGTGCCAGCAGCTTGGAGGCCCGCTCAACTAGCGGGAGATCCTACGAGCAGTACTTC.

The rearrangement uses TRBV27 and TRBJ2-7; maybe TRBD2 (6 bases). The CDR3 totals 13 residues. V lost 6 bases, J lost 7 bases, and 16 bases lay in between. Germline values: CDR1 MNHEY, CDR2 SMNVEV (reference sequence). CDR3 protein: CASSRGVLGEQYF. The CDR3, as DNA: TGTGCCAGCAGCCGCGGGGTCTTGGGGGAGCAGTACTTC.

The chain is built from TRBV21-1 and TRBJ1-4; the table's D call of TRBD1 was not tested on the DNA. TRBV21-1 is annotated as a pseudogene. The CDR3 totals 16 residues. The CDR3, as DNA: TGTGCCAGCAGCAAAGCCTGTGGGACAGGGGATGAAAAACTGTTTTTT. Encoded protein: CASSKACGTGDEKLFF.

V is TRBV30 and J is TRBJ2-3; D is ambiguous. Germline V gives CDR1 GTSNPN, CDR2 SVGIG (reference sequence). The V end was cut by 0 bases, the J end by 5 bases, with 12 bases between. The CDR3 length is 14 residues. The CDR3 DNA sequence: TGTGCCTGGAGTGTACAGTCCGGAAAAGATACGCAGTATTTT. Translating gives CAWSVQSGKDTQYF.

The gene calls are TRBV18 and TRBJ2-5, with 8 bases matching TRBD1. V was clipped by 6 bases and J by 4 bases; unmatched bases: 10. The CDR3 is made up of 15 amino acids. Germline V gene lookup returns CDR1 KGHSH and CDR2 LQKENI. CDR3 DNA: TGTGCCAGCTCGCGTCAGGGGGCGCGAAGAGAGACCCAGTACTTC. Its protein product is CASSRQGARRETQYF.

This rearrangement joins TRBV5-1 to TRBJ1-5, with 7 bases that match TRBD1. Losses at the gene ends were 0 bases for V and 5 bases for J; bases not matched to a gene: 5. The CDR3 totals 15 residues. Germline V gene data show CDR1 as SGHRS and CDR2 as YFSETQ. The CDR3 DNA follows: TGCGCCAGCAGCTTGGAAGGGGGCAGGGATCAGCCCCAGCATTTT. Its translation is CASSLEGGRDQPQHF.

The chain employs TRBV30 and TRBJ2-3, with D unclear. The ends were cut back, 3 bases at V and 4 bases at J, with 11 bases in the middle. The CDR3 contains 13 residues. Germline V gene lookup returns CDR1 GTSNPN and CDR2 SVGIG (reference sequence). The CDR3 here is CAWRRLGSDTQYF. DNA for the CDR3: TGTGCCTGGAGAAGGCTGGGCTCAGATACGCAGTATTTT.

The genes are TRBV4-1 and TRBJ1-1; 12 positions agree with TRBD1. Germline trimming cut 3 bases from V and 6 bases from J; bases unmatched to any gene: 8. This CDR3 is built from 16 residues. CDR1 and CDR2 (germline): MGHRA, YSYEKL. CDR3 sequence: CASSQAGTGGRAEAFF. The CDR3 coding sequence is TGCGCCAGCAGCCAGGCCGGGACAGGGGGCCGAGCTGAAGCTTTCTTT.

The chain recombines TRBV7-9 with TRBJ1-4, with 7 bases lining up with TRBD1. The germline V gene has CDR1 SEHNR and CDR2 FQNEAQ (reference sequence). The CDR3 consists of 14 residues. V gave up 5 bases and J gave up 3 bases; unmatched junction bases: 3. In nucleotides, the CDR3 is TGTGCCAGCAGCCCGGGACAGCCTAATGAAAAACTGTTTTTT. As protein: CASSPGQPNEKLFF. The full variable domain, with the rest looked up from reference TRBV7-9 and TRBJ1-4, is DTGVSQNPRHKITKRGQNVTFRCDPISEHNRLYWYRQTLGQGPEFLTYFQNEAQLEKSRLLSDRFSAERPKGSFSTLEIQRTEQGDSAMYLCASSPGQPNEKLFFGSGTQLSVL.

CDR3 DNA: TGCGCCAGCAGCCAAGATAGGAGCGAAACTGAAGCTTTCTTT. It encodes CASSQDRSETEAFF. The V gene is TRBV4-1, the J gene TRBJ1-1; the D is unclear. This CDR3 has 14 amino acids. From germline, CDR1 is MGHRA and CDR2 YSYEKL. The germline V and J ends were trimmed by 0 bases and 5 bases, with 10 bases remaining between them.

The chain joins TRBV11-2 to TRBJ1-2; tentative D call: TRBD1 (6 bases). This CDR3 spans 13 amino acids. The V end lost 6 bases, the J end lost 4 bases, and 12 bases lay between the germline ends. Germline CDR1 SGHAT, CDR2 FQNNGV. CDR3 protein: CASSSGQIYGYTF. CDR3 coding DNA: TGTGCCAGCAGTTCCGGACAGATCTATGGCTACACCTTC.

This rearrangement joins TRBV9 to TRBJ1-2; the D gene is possibly TRBD1 (6 bases). The CDR3 has 14 amino acids. Germline V lookup: CDR1 SGDLS, CDR2 YYNGEE. With 3 bases removed from V and 4 bases from J, the gap between germline ends came to 13 bases. CDR3 sequence (DNA): TGTGCCAGCAGCGCCCACAGGGAGAGCTATGGCTACACCTTC. As protein: CASSAHRESYGYTF.

Here the CDR3 DNA reads TGCAGTGCTAGCTTTATTGAAGCTTTCTTT. The encoded protein is CSASFIEAFF. The V and J genes are TRBV20-1 and TRBJ1-1; D is undetermined. Germline V CDR1 and CDR2: DFQATT, SNEGSKA (reference sequence). This CDR3 contains 10 residues. V dropped 3 bases and J dropped 7 bases, with 6 bases sitting between them.

This clone was seen only once. The CDR3 sequence is CASSQDSEQYF. As DNA, the CDR3 is TGCGCCAGCAGCCAAGACAGCGAGCAGTACTTC. The chain joins TRBV4-1 to TRBJ2-7, with unresolved D. The CDR3 length is 11 residues. V lost 0 bases, J lost 6 bases, and 3 bases lay in between. Germline loops: CDR1 MGHRA, CDR2 YSYEKL.

The V call is TRBV5-8, the J call TRBJ2-7; 12 nucleotides agree with TRBD1. CDR3 length: 18 amino acids. Trimming removed 0 bases from V and 1 base from J; junction bases left unmatched: 8. Germline CDR1 reads SGHTS; CDR2 reads YDEGEE. CDR3 nucleotides: TGTGCCAGCAGCTTGGCCGGGACAGGGGGCACCTCTTCCTACGAGCAGTACTTC. This translates into CASSLAGTGGTSSYEQYF.

The chain is built from TRBV7-8 and TRBJ1-1; no clear D gene. Trimming cost V 0 bases and J 0 bases, with 8 bases left between them. Germline V gives CDR1 SGHVS, CDR2 FQNEAQ. The CDR3 contains 15 residues. The CDR3 here is CASSLAFGLNTEAFF. Written as DNA, the CDR3 is TGTGCCAGCAGCTTAGCATTTGGGCTGAACACTGAAGCTTTCTTT.

The V gene is TRBV6-2 or TRBV6-3, the J gene TRBJ1-5, with D possibly matching TRBD1 (5 bases). Trimming pared 6 bases from V and 7 bases from J, leaving 13 bases between. The germline V gene has CDR1 MNHEY and CDR2 SVGEGT. The CDR3 totals 13 residues. CDR3 protein: CASSSLQGQPQHF. The DNA of the CDR3 is TGTGCCAGCAGCTCGCTTCAGGGCCAGCCCCAGCATTTT.

The rearrangement joins TRBV11-2 to TRBJ2-2; perhaps TRBD1 as D (5 bases). The CDR3 runs to 18 residues. Per the germline V gene, CDR1 is SGHAT and CDR2 is FQNNGV. Trimming pared 1 base from V and 2 bases from J, leaving 17 bases between. The CDR3 loop reads CASSLVLSWGTNTGELFF. The CDR3 DNA follows: TGTGCCAGCAGCTTAGTTCTATCTTGGGGCACCAACACCGGGGAGCTGTTTTTT.

J is TRBJ1-1 and V is TRBV5-1; 8 bases are a match to TRBD1. The V and J ends lost 0 bases and 4 bases, in that order; junction bases with no gene match: 2. This CDR3 is built from 14 residues. CDR1 is SGHRS and CDR2 is YFSETQ in the germline V gene. The CDR3 sequence: CASSLARGPTEAFF. CDR3 coding DNA: TGCGCCAGCAGCTTGGCCAGGGGGCCCACTGAAGCTTTCTTT.

The CDR3 sequence: CASSLQQGANTEAFF. The DNA for the CDR3 is TGCGCCAGCAGCCTTCAGCAGGGTGCGAACACTGAAGCTTTCTTT. The chain uses TRBV5-1 and TRBJ1-1, with D perhaps TRBD1 (5 bases). This CDR3 is 15 amino acids long. The V and J ends lost 4 bases and 1 base respectively, with 14 bases between them. Germline-derived CDR1 and CDR2 are SGHRS and YFSETQ.

In this sample, this clone turned up once. The chain employs TRBV6-2 or TRBV6-3 and TRBJ1-1; D is unresolved. V dropped 0 bases and J dropped 11 bases, with 7 bases sitting between them. The CDR3 totals 11 residues. CDR1 and CDR2 from the germline V gene are MNHEY and SVGEGT. For the CDR3, the DNA is TGTGCCAGCAGTTACTCGACTTTGGCTTTCTTT. This codes for CASSYSTLAFF.

The V call is TRBV6-2 or TRBV6-3, the J call TRBJ1-5; unclear D gene. This CDR3 has 13 residues. V was shortened by 5 bases and J by 6 bases, with 11 bases between the two germline ends. Germline lookup yields CDR1 MNHEY and CDR2 SVGEGT. DNA for the CDR3: TGTGCCAGCAGTCCGACGGAGCTTCAGCCCCAGCATTTT. This gives the protein CASSPTELQPQHF.